A single sample gave rise to the 24 T cell receptor beta chains below, sequenced in a study of blood T cell repertoires in COVID-19. Profiling relied on immunoSEQ multiplex PCR, and the TCRdb table lists in-frame clones only, not all of them. The sample holds hundreds of thousands of clones, 70% to 90% seen once. The specimen was peripheral blood. The receptors shown here come from a woman in her twenties or thirties who had recovered from COVID-19.

This chain uses TRBV9 with TRBJ2-3, with 7 bases aligning to TRBD2. Trimming took 0 bases from V and 4 from J; bases not matched to a gene: 8. The CDR3 loop spans 16 amino acids. Per the germline V gene, CDR1 is SGDLS and CDR2 is YYNGEE. The CDR3 bases are TGTGCCAGCAGCGTAGTTGGCGGGAGAGGTTCAGATACGCAGTATTTT. It yields the protein CASSVVGGRGSDTQYF.

The gene calls are TRBV7-9 and TRBJ2-3; 11 nucleotides match TRBD2. This CDR3 is built from 15 residues. CDR1 SEHNR and CDR2 FQNEAQ come from the germline V gene (reference sequence). The ends lost 8 bases at V and 4 bases at J; junction bases unmatched: 8. CDR3 residues: CASVIAGGRADTQYF. CDR3 coding DNA: TGTGCCAGCGTTATAGCGGGGGGGAGGGCAGATACGCAGTATTTT.

The chain links TRBV7-2 to TRBJ2-1; 11 bases map to TRBD2. Trimming cost V 4 bases and J 10 bases; bases outside gene matches: 12. Germline lookup yields CDR1 SGHTA and CDR2 FQGNSA. The CDR3 spans 16 residues. The CDR3 coding sequence is TGTGCCAGCAGCTCCTTTAGCGGGAGGGCCTTTGGCGAGCAGTTCTTC. Translation: CASSSFSGRAFGEQFF.

The rearrangement joins TRBV18 to TRBJ1-4; TRBD1 might be the D (5 bases). Per germline, CDR1 KGHSH and CDR2 LQKENI. Trimming took off 3 bases at V and 5 bases at J, with 13 bases between the two ends. CDR3 size: 15 residues. Here the CDR3 reads CASSPETVKNEKLFF. In DNA form, the CDR3 reads TGTGCCAGCTCACCCGAGACAGTCAAAAATGAAAAACTGTTTTTT.

The chain links TRBV5-6 to TRBJ2-7; TRBD2 is a possible D gene (5 bases). The CDR3 is 15 residues long. The V gene lost 4 bases and the J gene lost 4 bases, with 18 bases spanning the gap. Germline values: CDR1 SGHDT, CDR2 YYEEEE. CDR3: CASSGTLGTVYEQYF. In nucleotides, the CDR3 is TGTGCCAGCAGCGGTACACTAGGAACCGTTTACGAGCAGTACTTC. Complete variable domain (other parts from reference TRBV5-6 and TRBJ2-7): DAGVTQSPTHLIKTRGQQVTLRCSPKSGHDTVSWYQQALGQGPQFIFQYYEEEERQRGNFPDRFSGHQFPNYSSELNVNALLLGDSALYLCASSGTLGTVYEQYFGPGTRLTVT.

The chain is built from TRBV5-1 and TRBJ1-4, with D hard to call. The length of the CDR3 is 13 residues. Trimming cost V 0 bases and J 7 bases, with 7 bases left between them. The germline V gene encodes CDR1 SGHRS and CDR2 YFSETQ. The CDR3 here is CASSLARGEKLFF. The CDR3, as DNA: TGCGCCAGCAGCTTGGCCAGAGGTGAAAAACTGTTTTTT.

V usage is TRBV27 and J usage is TRBJ1-1, with 7 bases aligning to TRBD1. Trimming took 8 bases from V and 2 from J; bases not matched to a gene: 11. There are 15 residues in the CDR3. CDR1 is MNHEY and CDR2 is SMNVEV in the germline V gene (reference sequence). The CDR3 reads CASRIHGQVNTEAFF. The CDR3 DNA sequence: TGTGCCAGCCGAATCCACGGACAGGTCAACACTGAAGCTTTCTTT.

This chain uses TRBV9 with TRBJ1-5, with D uncertain. The CDR3 consists of 15 residues. Trimming removed 0 bases from V and 4 bases from J, with 11 bases in between. Germline CDR1 and CDR2: SGDLS and YYNGEE. The CDR3 sequence: CASSVDPGFNQPQHF. The CDR3 region has the DNA TGTGCCAGCAGCGTAGATCCGGGTTTTAATCAGCCCCAGCATTTT.

This chain uses TRBV19 with TRBJ1-2; no clear D. V dropped 3 bases and J dropped 4 bases, with 15 bases sitting between them. There are 15 residues in the CDR3. Germline CDR1 reads LNHDA; CDR2 reads SQIVND (reference sequence). CDR3 region: CASSIRGLTTYGYTF. Written as DNA, the CDR3 is TGTGCCAGTAGTATTCGAGGACTTACGACCTATGGCTACACCTTC.

This chain joins TRBV18 and TRBJ2-6; D perhaps matches TRBD1 (5 bases). This CDR3 is 16 amino acids long. Trimming cost V 3 bases and J 2 bases, with 11 bases left between them. The germline V gene encodes CDR1 KGHSH and CDR2 LQKENI. Here the CDR3 DNA reads TGTGCCAGCTCACCGATAGACAGTCCTGGGGCCAACGTCCTGACTTTC. It is translated as CASSPIDSPGANVLTF. The full variable domain, completed using reference TRBV18 and TRBJ2-6, is NAGVMQNPRHLVRRRGQEARLRCSPMKGHSHVYWYRQLPEEGLKFMVYLQKENIIDESGMPKERFSAEFPKEGPSILRIQQVVRGDSAAYFCASSPIDSPGANVLTFGAGSRLTVL.

V gene TRBV25-1 combines with J gene TRBJ1-4; maybe TRBD1 (5 bases). CDR3 length: 15 residues. In germline, CDR1 is MGHDK, CDR2 SYGVNS. Between the trimmed V and J ends, which lost 3 bases and 5 bases, there was a span of 13 bases. The CDR3 is CASSDFKAGNEKLFF. The CDR3 nucleotides read TGTGCCAGCAGTGATTTTAAGGCAGGGAATGAAAAACTGTTTTTT.

The J gene is TRBJ1-2, the V gene TRBV5-1; D not resolved. The CDR3 length is 13 residues. V lost 0 bases and J 6 bases, leaving 9 bases between the germline ends. Germline values: CDR1 SGHRS, CDR2 YFSETQ. CDR3 nucleotides: TGCGCCAGCAGCTTGGCCTTCAACAATGGCTACACCTTC. This gives the protein CASSLAFNNGYTF.

The rearrangement joins TRBV27 to TRBJ2-2, with TRBD2 as a possible D gene (6 bases). V dropped 1 base and J dropped 5 bases, with 26 bases sitting between them. This CDR3 has 20 amino acids. Germline V CDR1 and CDR2: MNHEY, SMNVEV (reference sequence). The CDR3 DNA reads TGTGCCAGCAGTTTATACCCCCCTGGGGGGTCGCGCGGGGTGACCGGGGAGCTGTTTTTT. Residues: CASSLYPPGGSRGVTGELFF.

This chain joins TRBV6-2 or TRBV6-3 and TRBJ1-2; 9 bases line up with TRBD1. V lost 4 bases and J lost 8; bases outside the gene matches: 11. Germline-derived CDR1 and CDR2 are MNHEY and SVGEGT. The CDR3 runs to 15 residues. For the CDR3, the DNA is TGTGCCAGCAGTTCACCGGGACAGGGTGGCGGAGGCTACACCTTC. Amino acids: CASSSPGQGGGGYTF.

This chain links TRBV4-2 with TRBJ2-5, with D maybe TRBD2 (5 bases). The CDR3 extends over 14 amino acids. V was cut by 0 bases and J by 5 bases, with 10 bases left in between. Germline V CDR1 and CDR2: LGHNA, YNFKEQ. The CDR3 coding sequence is TGTGCCAGCAGCCAAGACCCTAGCCGGGAGACCCAGTACTTC. The encoded protein is CASSQDPSRETQYF.

V gene TRBV5-6 combines with J gene TRBJ2-7, with TRBD1 as a possible D gene (5 bases). V dropped 6 bases and J dropped 2 bases, with 18 bases sitting between them. Looked up from germline, CDR1 is SGHDT and CDR2 is YYEEEE. This CDR3 spans 15 amino acids. CDR3 protein: CASTLGAGTTYEQYF. As DNA, the CDR3 is TGTGCCAGCACCCTTGGGGCAGGCACCACCTACGAGCAGTACTTC.

V usage is TRBV12-3 or TRBV12-4 and J usage is TRBJ1-1; unclear D gene. This CDR3 has 12 amino acids. V lost 5 bases and J 4 bases, leaving 8 bases between the germline ends. CDR3 residues: CASSRGGTEAFF. The CDR3, as DNA: TGTGCCAGCAGTCGGGGAGGCACTGAAGCTTTCTTT.

The rearrangement links TRBV29-1 to TRBJ1-1; 12 bases match TRBD1. This CDR3 has 14 residues. Per the germline V gene, CDR1 is SQVTM and CDR2 is ANQGSEA. V gave up 3 bases and J gave up 8 bases; unmatched junction bases: 7. For the CDR3, the DNA is TGCAGCGTTGAGCGGGGACAGGGGGCATACGAAGCTTTCTTT. This sequence encodes CSVERGQGAYEAFF.

V is TRBV7-9 and J is TRBJ2-6, with D possibly matching TRBD1 (6 bases). The ends were cut back, 5 bases at V and 4 bases at J, with 15 bases in the middle. The length of the CDR3 is 16 residues. Germline lookup yields CDR1 SEHNR and CDR2 FQNEAQ (reference sequence). DNA for the CDR3: TGTGCCAGCAGCCCTTCTAGGGGGTACGGGGCCAACGTCCTGACTTTC. Translation: CASSPSRGYGANVLTF. Combining the CDR3 with reference TRBV7-9 and TRBJ2-6 gives the whole variable domain DTGVSQNPRHKITKRGQNVTFRCDPISEHNRLYWYRQTLGQGPEFLTYFQNEAQLEKSRLLSDRFSAERPKGSFSTLEIQRTEQGDSAMYLCASSPSRGYGANVLTFGAGSRLTVL.

About this clone itself: Other nucleotide sequences in the sample specify the same CDR3. The J gene is TRBJ1-5, the V gene TRBV18; D uncertain. V dropped 2 bases and J dropped 2 bases, with 7 bases sitting between them. The CDR3 loop spans 14 amino acids. Germline loops: CDR1 KGHSH, CDR2 LQKENI. The CDR3 DNA reads as TGTGCCAGCTCACCAGCCGGTGGCAATCAGCCCCAGCATTTT. Protein sequence: CASSPAGGNQPQHF.

This chain connects TRBV25-1 to TRBJ2-1; 8 positions match TRBD2. CDR3 size: 16 residues. CDR1 is MGHDK, CDR2 SYGVNS, per germline. After removal of 3 bases from V and 4 bases from J, the junction contained 8 bases not matched to a gene. The CDR3 loop reads CASSDRVAGGYNEQFF. The CDR3 DNA reads TGTGCCAGCAGTGATCGGGTTGCGGGGGGTTACAATGAGCAGTTCTTC.

The chain joins TRBV11-2 to TRBJ2-7; no clear D. The CDR3 covers 13 residues. In germline, CDR1 is SGHAT, CDR2 FQNNGV. Trimming removed 1 base at V and 2 bases at J, with 6 bases between. CDR3 residues: CASSLGAAYEQYF. The CDR3 DNA follows: TGTGCCAGCAGCTTAGGGGCAGCCTACGAGCAGTACTTC.

The chain carries TRBV6-5 and TRBJ2-2; D is unclear. Trimming stripped 10 bases from V and 1 base from J, with 16 bases between. The CDR3 extends over 15 amino acids. Germline V gene sequence: CDR1 MNHEY, CDR2 SVGAGI. The CDR3 coding sequence is TGTGCCACCTATCGCGGCGGAGTGAACACCGGGGAGCTGTTTTTT. Its protein product is CATYRGGVNTGELFF.

The chain links TRBV7-9 to TRBJ1-2, with D unclear. The CDR3 is made up of 14 amino acids. V lost 2 bases, J lost 4 bases, and 11 bases lay in between. Germline V gives CDR1 SEHNR, CDR2 FQNEAQ (reference sequence). CDR3 protein: CASSLPGLRYGYTF. The CDR3 DNA follows: TGTGCCAGCAGCTTACCCGGACTTCGCTATGGCTACACCTTC.